The 2 T cell receptor beta chains below all came from one sample that was sequenced in a study of cytomegalovirus exposure and HLA in healthy donors. PCR primers comprised 60 Vbeta and 13 Jbeta primers. Here immunoSEQ multiplex PCR was the method, and the copy in TCRdb shows in-frame clones only, minus some. This sample's table reports about 88,000 clones. The sample was PBMCs. All receptors derive from a girl between 10 and 17 years old in good health and CMV-seropositive.

The rearrangement uses TRBV27 and TRBJ2-5; 15 nucleotides match TRBD2. The CDR3 is made up of 18 amino acids. The V segment lost 3 bases and the J segment 1 base; nucleotides outside the gene matches: 6. CDR1 MNHEY and CDR2 SMNVEV come from the germline V gene (reference sequence). This CDR3 reads CASSFSGLAGGVQETQYF. The CDR3 coding sequence is TGTGCCAGCAGTTTTTCGGGACTAGCGGGGGGTGTCCAAGAGACCCAGTACTTC.

The chain combines TRBV5-1 with TRBJ2-3; D uncertain. Germline loops: CDR1 SGHRS, CDR2 YFSETQ. CDR3 length: 14 amino acids. V lost 4 bases and J 6 bases, leaving 15 bases between the germline ends. The DNA of the CDR3 is TGCGCCAGCAGCCTGATGCACCTTCAGGATACGCAGTATTTT. Protein sequence: CASSLMHLQDTQYF.